The next 3 T cell receptor beta chains were all read from a single sample in a study of technical replicates of blood from several donors. Measured with immunoSEQ multiplex PCR; TCRdb has only the in-frame clones, and not every one. The table shows about 97,000 clones, with roughly 95% occurring only once. Sequencing was carried out using T cells isolated from PBMCs. These receptors originate from a human donor in good health.

The chain combines TRBV9 with TRBJ2-1, with a tentative D call TRBD1 (5 bases). The CDR3 runs 15 residues. V lost 0 bases to trimming and J lost 4 bases, with 11 bases between them. Germline CDR1 SGDLS, CDR2 YYNGEE. Here the CDR3 DNA reads TGTGCCAGCAGCGTAGAAGGGGTGGTTTACAATGAGCAGTTCTTC. Its translation: CASSVEGVVYNEQFF. The full variable domain, completed using reference TRBV9 and TRBJ2-1, is DSGVTQTPKHLITATGQRVTLRCSPRSGDLSVYWYQQSLDQGLQFLIQYYNGEERAKGNILERFSAQQFPDLHSELNLSSLELGDSALYFCASSVEGVVYNEQFFGPGTRLTVL.

Written as DNA, the CDR3 is TGTGCCAGTAGACTTGAAAAACTGTTTTTT. Its protein product is CASRLEKLFF. The chain carries TRBV19 and TRBJ1-4; D ambiguous. V shed 6 bases and J shed 7 bases, with 3 bases lying between them. This CDR3 spans 10 amino acids. Germline assignment: CDR1 LNHDA and CDR2 SQIVND (reference sequence).

This chain uses TRBV7-9 with TRBJ1-5; the D gene is possibly TRBD1 (5 bases). With 4 bases removed from V and 6 bases from J, the gap between germline ends came to 7 bases. CDR3 length equals 12 residues. Germline V gene lookup returns CDR1 SEHNR and CDR2 FQNEAQ (reference sequence). In DNA, the CDR3 is TGTGCCAGCAGCTCGGGGGGTCAGCCCCAGCATTTT. This sequence encodes CASSSGGQPQHF.